One and the same sample provided the 26 T cell receptor beta chains below, sequenced in a study of blood T cell repertoires in COVID-19. Libraries were prepared by immunoSEQ multiplex PCR; TCRdb keeps only in-frame clonotypes and omits some of them. The sample carries roughly 300,000 clones, about nine tenths recorded once. The sequencing sample was made of PBMCs or T cells enriched from blood (not recorded which). All receptors come from a woman aged 18-35 years who had recovered from COVID-19.

The rearrangement links TRBV7-9 to TRBJ2-1; 8 bases agree with TRBD2. The CDR3 has 16 amino acids. Germline trimming cut 5 bases from V and 5 bases from J; bases unmatched to any gene: 11. Germline loops: CDR1 SEHNR, CDR2 FQNEAQ (reference sequence). CDR3 nucleotides: TGTGCCAGCAGCCTAATAGGCGGGGGGTTACACAATGAGCAGTTCTTC. It codes for CASSLIGGGLHNEQFF.

The rearrangement uses TRBV28 and TRBJ2-2, with 9 bases fitting TRBD2. J was trimmed by 4 bases and V by 7 bases; bases with no gene match: 10. Germline-derived CDR1 and CDR2 are MDHEN and SYDVKM. The CDR3 sequence is 16 residues long. CDR3 region: CASTAPVAGATGELFF. The CDR3 DNA is TGTGCCAGCACCGCCCCGGTAGCGGGAGCCACCGGGGAGCTGTTTTTT.

The V and J genes are TRBV10-3 and TRBJ2-7; D gene uncertain. V was shortened by 5 bases and J by 1 base, with 12 bases between the two germline ends. In germline, CDR1 is ENHRY, CDR2 SYGVKD. The CDR3 totals 14 residues. The chain's CDR3 is CAISSTAVSYEQYF. The CDR3, as DNA: TGTGCCATCAGTTCCACCGCAGTATCCTACGAGCAGTACTTC.

The rearrangement uses TRBV2 and TRBJ2-5; no clear D gene. The germline CDR1 and CDR2 sequences are SNHLY and FYNNEI. V was cut by 2 bases and J by 5 bases, with 18 bases left in between. This CDR3 has 16 amino acids. The CDR3 nucleotides are TGTGCCAGCAGTGAATCCCAACAGAGAGCCAGGGAGACCCAGTACTTC. This sequence encodes CASSESQQRARETQYF.

The count of this clone is one. The CDR3 spells CASSSDSSEAFF. The CDR3 nucleotides read TGTGCCAGCAGTTCTGATAGCAGTGAAGCTTTCTTT. This chain connects TRBV12-3 or TRBV12-4 to TRBJ1-1; no clear D. The CDR3 sequence is 12 residues long. V lost 4 bases to trimming and J lost 7 bases, with 10 bases between them.

The chain recombines TRBV28 with TRBJ1-3, with a possible D match to TRBD1 (5 bases). V gave up 2 bases and J gave up 0 bases, with 11 bases separating them. In germline, CDR1 is MDHEN, CDR2 SYDVKM. The CDR3 extends over 16 amino acids. The CDR3 loop is CASSLGGAVSGNTIYF. CDR3 DNA: TGTGCCAGCAGTTTAGGAGGGGCAGTCTCTGGAAACACCATATATTTT.

This clone was detected only once. The chain has TRBV27 and TRBJ2-7, with TRBD2 matching over 11 bases. Germline-derived CDR1 and CDR2 are MNHEY and SMNVEV (reference sequence). The trim removed 2 bases at V and 2 bases at J, leaving 5 bases unmatched. The CDR3 is made up of 16 amino acids. The CDR3, as DNA: TGTGCCAGCAGTTTAACGTGGGGACTAGCGGCCTACGAGCAGTACTTC. It is translated as CASSLTWGLAAYEQYF.

This chain links TRBV5-1 with TRBJ2-5; possibly TRBD1 for D (5 bases). There are 15 residues in the CDR3. The V end was cut by 0 bases, the J end by 1 base, with 10 bases between. The germline CDR1 and CDR2 sequences are SGHRS and YFSETQ. CDR3 DNA: TGCGCCAGCAGCTTGGGAGGCGACAGCCAAGAGACCCAGTACTTC. Translation: CASSLGGDSQETQYF.

This chain links TRBV5-8 with TRBJ2-7, with 7 nucleotides matching TRBD2. The germline CDR1 and CDR2 sequences are SGHTS and YDEGEE. Trimming cost V 5 bases and J 0 bases; bases outside gene matches: 5. This CDR3 has 14 residues. CDR3 nucleotides: TGTGCCAGCAGACACTTAGCGGGCTCCTACGAGCAGTACTTC. Translating gives CASRHLAGSYEQYF.

The V and J genes are TRBV18 and TRBJ1-1, with unresolved D. CDR1 KGHSH and CDR2 LQKENI come from the germline V gene. The V end lost 0 bases, the J end lost 4 bases, and 9 bases lay between the germline ends. There are 14 residues in the CDR3. For the CDR3, the DNA is TGTGCCAGCTCACCACCAACGGGAAGCACTGAAGCTTTCTTT. Amino acid sequence: CASSPPTGSTEAFF. Supplemented by reference TRBV18 and TRBJ1-1, the full variable domain reads NAGVMQNPRHLVRRRGQEARLRCSPMKGHSHVYWYRQLPEEGLKFMVYLQKENIIDESGMPKERFSAEFPKEGPSILRIQQVVRGDSAAYFCASSPPTGSTEAFFGQGTRLTVV.

This clone was seen a handful of times. The chain recombines TRBV5-6 with TRBJ1-2; D is unclear. Trimming removed 6 bases at V and 7 bases at J, with 16 bases between. Germline V gene sequence: CDR1 SGHDT, CDR2 YYEEEE. The length of the CDR3 is 13 residues. The CDR3 here is CASTKSSPGGYTF. The CDR3 DNA reads as TGTGCCAGCACCAAATCGAGCCCCGGTGGCTACACCTTC.

CDR3 protein: CASTPGGLGGYTF. DNA for the CDR3: TGCGCCAGCACCCCGGGGGGGTTGGGTGGCTACACCTTC. This rearrangement joins TRBV10-2 to TRBJ1-2; possibly TRBD1 for D (5 bases). V was trimmed by 7 bases and J by 7 bases, leaving 16 bases between them. Germline-derived CDR1 and CDR2 are WSHSY and SAAADI. The CDR3 contains 13 residues.

This sequence joins TRBV19 and TRBJ2-2; D is ambiguous. V lost 3 bases and J 4 bases, leaving 12 bases between the germline ends. Per germline, CDR1 LNHDA and CDR2 SQIVND (reference sequence). CDR3 size: 15 residues. The CDR3 DNA sequence: TGTGCCAGTAGTATGTTACCTATCTTCACCGGGGAGCTGTTTTTT. This sequence encodes CASSMLPIFTGELFF.

This chain links TRBV30 with TRBJ2-7; 8 bases are shared with TRBD1. There are 13 residues in the CDR3. V lost 5 bases, J lost 0 bases, and 3 bases stayed unmatched. In germline, CDR1 is GTSNPN, CDR2 SVGIG (reference sequence). The CDR3 DNA sequence: TGTGCCTGGCACAGGGGGACCTCCTACGAGCAGTACTTC. It codes for CAWHRGTSYEQYF.

The chain couples TRBV7-9 to TRBJ1-4; TRBD1 aligns across 8 bases. In germline, CDR1 is SEHNR, CDR2 FQNEAQ (reference sequence). Germline trimming cut 4 bases from V and 8 bases from J; bases unmatched to any gene: 6. The CDR3 is 14 residues long. The CDR3 sequence is CASSYDRGGEKLFF. The CDR3 region has the DNA TGTGCCAGCAGCTATGACAGGGGAGGGGAAAAACTGTTTTTT.

V gene TRBV3-1 (or the pseudogene TRBV3-2) combines with J gene TRBJ1-2; D remains unclear. V dropped 3 bases and J dropped 6 bases, with 8 bases sitting between them. Germline CDR1 reads LGHDT; CDR2 reads YNNKEL (reference sequence). CDR3 length: 12 amino acids. CDR3 residues: CASSHGEDGYTF. CDR3 DNA: TGTGCCAGCAGCCACGGGGAGGATGGCTACACCTTC.

The chain uses TRBV28 and TRBJ1-2; possibly TRBD1 for D (6 bases). CDR1 is MDHEN and CDR2 is SYDVKM in the germline V gene. The V and J ends lost 4 bases and 8 bases respectively, with 17 bases between them. The CDR3 extends over 14 amino acids. CDR3 amino acids: CASSSTGWLSGYTF. The CDR3 DNA reads as TGTGCCAGCAGTTCAACAGGGTGGCTCTCGGGCTACACCTTC.

The chain joins TRBV3-1 (or the pseudogene TRBV3-2) to TRBJ1-1; 7 bases map to TRBD1. The CDR3 runs 14 residues. The V segment lost 1 base and the J segment 12 bases; nucleotides outside the gene matches: 11. Germline loops: CDR1 LGHDT, CDR2 YNNKEL (reference sequence). CDR3 region: CASSQVVTGDGTFF. CDR3 DNA sequence: TGTGCCAGCAGCCAAGTAGTCACAGGGGACGGAACTTTCTTT.

A single count supports this clone. The gene calls are TRBV6-2 or TRBV6-3 and TRBJ1-2; 9 bases are shared with TRBD1. Germline assignment: CDR1 MNHEY and CDR2 SVGEGT. Trimming at V came to 4 bases and at J to 4 bases, leaving 4 bases not matched to a gene. This CDR3 region has 14 residues. In DNA, the CDR3 is TGTGCCAGCAGTTCACGGACAGGGGTCTATGGCTACACCTTC. It encodes CASSSRTGVYGYTF.

The DNA for the CDR3 is TGTGCCAGCAGCTCGAGGGGGGACAGCTTCTATGGCTACACCTTC. It specifies CASSSRGDSFYGYTF. J is TRBJ1-2 and V is TRBV7-2, with 7 positions matching TRBD1. The junction had 9 bases not matched to a gene; V was cut back by 4 bases and J by 4 bases. The CDR3 sequence is 15 residues long. Germline V gene data show CDR1 as SGHTA and CDR2 as FQGNSA.

The V and J genes are TRBV24-1 and TRBJ1-1, with 10 bases identical to TRBD1. CDR1 is KGHDR and CDR2 is SFDVKD in the germline V gene. The junction had 9 bases not matched to a gene; V was cut back by 4 bases and J by 8 bases. The CDR3 runs to 15 residues. CDR3 in amino acids: CATSETGTGDEEAFF. CDR3 DNA sequence: TGTGCCACCAGTGAAACCGGGACAGGGGACGAAGAAGCTTTCTTT.

The chain uses TRBV7-3 and TRBJ2-1, with 9 bases lining up with TRBD2. The CDR3 runs 16 residues. With 6 bases clipped from V and 8 bases from J, the junction kept 14 bases outside the gene matches. Germline assignment: CDR1 SGHTA and CDR2 FQGTGA. In DNA form, the CDR3 reads TGTGCCAGCAGTCTAAGAGGTCTAGCGGGAAGGGATGAGCAGTTCTTC. Translated, it gives CASSLRGLAGRDEQFF.

About this clone itself: Other DNA sequences from this sample encode an identical CDR3 as well. The rearrangement links TRBV9 to TRBJ2-2; no reliable D call. The germline gives CDR1 SGDLS, CDR2 YYNGEE. CDR3 length: 13 amino acids. V lost 0 bases and J 5 bases, leaving 5 bases between the germline ends. CDR3 region: CASSVAVTGELFF. The CDR3 nucleotides read TGTGCCAGCAGCGTAGCCGTTACCGGGGAGCTGTTTTTT.

This chain joins TRBV12-3 or TRBV12-4 and TRBJ1-1; D is unresolved. CDR3 size: 13 residues. Trimming took 10 bases from V and 2 from J, leaving 14 bases between them. The CDR3, as DNA: TGTGCCACCAACGTGGGCAGCAACACTGAAGCTTTCTTT. This gives the protein CATNVGSNTEAFF.

This rearrangement joins TRBV6-5 to TRBJ2-7; D might be TRBD1 (5 bases). Trimming took 0 bases from V and 2 from J, leaving 14 bases between them. CDR1 MNHEY and CDR2 SVGAGI come from the germline V gene. The CDR3 is 16 residues long. The CDR3 here is CASSYSARGMPYEQYF. The DNA for the CDR3 is TGTGCCAGCAGTTACTCGGCAAGGGGCATGCCCTACGAGCAGTACTTC.

V gene TRBV29-1 combines with J gene TRBJ2-2; weak D call: TRBD1 (6 bases). The CDR3 extends over 15 amino acids. Germline CDR1 SQVTM, CDR2 ANQGSEA. V lost 5 bases to trimming and J lost 4 bases, with 17 bases between them. The CDR3 sequence: CSVIPRGEVTGELFF. CDR3 DNA: TGCAGCGTTATCCCCAGGGGTGAGGTCACCGGGGAGCTGTTTTTT.